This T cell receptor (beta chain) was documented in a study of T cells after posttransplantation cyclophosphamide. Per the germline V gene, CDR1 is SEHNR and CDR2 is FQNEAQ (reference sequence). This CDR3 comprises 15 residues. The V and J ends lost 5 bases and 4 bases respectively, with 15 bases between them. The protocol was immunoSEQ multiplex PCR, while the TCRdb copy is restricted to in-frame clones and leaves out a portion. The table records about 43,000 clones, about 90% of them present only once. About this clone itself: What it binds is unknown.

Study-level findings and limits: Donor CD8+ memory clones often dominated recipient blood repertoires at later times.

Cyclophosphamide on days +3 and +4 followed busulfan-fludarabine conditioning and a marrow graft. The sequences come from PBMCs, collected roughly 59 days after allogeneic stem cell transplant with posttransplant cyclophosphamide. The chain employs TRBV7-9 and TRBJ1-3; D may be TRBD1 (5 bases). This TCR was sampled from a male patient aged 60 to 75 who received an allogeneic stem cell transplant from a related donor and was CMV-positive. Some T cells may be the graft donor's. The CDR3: CASSLGGAEGNTIYF. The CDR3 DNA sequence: TGTGCCAGCAGCCTCGGAGGGGCAGAGGGAAACACCATATATTTT.